Listed here is a single TCR beta chain. With random hexamers, 0.5 to 1 ug RNA was reverse transcribed. TCRdb re-called the immunoSEQ multiplex PCR reads with MiXCR, one entry per CDR3 protein. The table records nearly 200,000 distinct CDR3 sequences, roughly 96% of them present only once. The multiple sclerosis control group comprised treatment-naive patients with stable or active relapsing-remitting disease. Isolation of CD8+ and CD4+ T cells was performed negatively, whereas enrichment of TEMRA cells was done by FACS. This sample was taken from a study of CD8 T cells in Susac syndrome. Sequencing used CD4+ T cells from PBMCs. This TCR came from a human donor with multiple sclerosis.

The CDR3: CSARRLAGGPMYQETQYF. The DNA of the CDR3 is TGCAGTGCTAGAAGGCTAGCGGGGGGACCCATGTACCAAGAGACCCAGTACTTC. The chain is built from TRBV20-1 and TRBJ2-5; 11 bases match TRBD2. J was trimmed by 0 bases and V by 2 bases; bases with no gene match: 11. CDR3 length: 18 residues. Germline assignment: CDR1 DFQATT and CDR2 SNEGSKA (reference sequence).